Below, 21 T cell receptor beta chains from the same sample are listed, as sequenced in a study of blood T cell repertoires in COVID-19 (TCRdb year 2020). The library was built by means of the immunoSEQ multiplex PCR assay. TCRdb re-hosts the immuneACCESS table, in-frame sequences only. Its copies lack some clones; in the studies checked, an unresolved V gene accounts for under half of them, and the cause for the rest is not known. This sample has 250,000 to 300,000 clones in its table, and approximately 91% of those were observed once. 0.7% to 0.85% of the sample comes from the top ten. Sample: peripheral blood. Source of these receptors: a woman between 25 and 40 years old with acute or convalescent COVID-19.

This chain joins TRBV4-3 and TRBJ2-3, with a possible D match to TRBD2 (5 bases). The germline CDR1 and CDR2 sequences are LGHNA and YSLEER. This CDR3 has 18 residues. Trimming pared 1 base from V and 0 bases from J, leaving 17 bases between. Written as DNA, the CDR3 is TGCGCCAGCAGCCAAGTAGTACTCCGGGATTCAAGCACAGATACGCAGTATTTT. Protein sequence: CASSQVVLRDSSTDTQYF.

The rearrangement joins TRBV7-8 to TRBJ2-1; 8 bases fit TRBD2. The CDR3 is 15 residues long. Germline-derived CDR1 and CDR2 are SGHVS and FQNEAQ. V dropped 6 bases and J dropped 6; count of bases not matched to a gene: 10. CDR3 protein: CASSERESPLNEQFF. CDR3 in DNA: TGTGCCAGCAGTGAGCGGGAGTCGCCCCTCAATGAGCAGTTCTTC.

This clone has just a few counts. The chain couples TRBV3-1 (or the pseudogene TRBV3-2) to TRBJ1-1; D is uncertain. Germline V gene data show CDR1 as LGHDT and CDR2 as YNNKEL (reference sequence). CDR3 length: 16 amino acids. The germline V and J ends were trimmed by 0 bases and 0 bases, with 11 bases remaining between them. The CDR3 DNA reads as TGTGCCAGCAGCCAAGATGCCCTCGGGATGAACACTGAAGCTTTCTTT. It translates to CASSQDALGMNTEAFF.

This chain uses TRBV29-1 with TRBJ1-2; 10 bases align to TRBD1. Germline CDR1 and CDR2: SQVTM and ANQGSEA. V lost 7 bases, J lost 4 bases, and 9 bases stayed unmatched. The length of the CDR3 is 14 residues. The CDR3 protein is CSAVRQGAVYGYTF. CDR3 in DNA: TGCAGCGCGGTACGACAGGGGGCAGTCTATGGCTACACCTTC.

The genes are TRBV28 and TRBJ1-1; TRBD1 might be the D (5 bases). V lost 2 bases and J 5 bases, leaving 9 bases between the germline ends. The germline V gene encodes CDR1 MDHEN and CDR2 SYDVKM. CDR3 size: 13 residues. The CDR3 region is CASSLRGGTEAFF. The DNA for the CDR3 is TGTGCCAGCAGTTTAAGGGGAGGGACTGAAGCTTTCTTT.

The genes are TRBV19 and TRBJ2-7; D unresolved. The CDR3 is 13 residues long. Between the trimmed V and J ends, which lost 3 bases and 2 bases, there was a span of 8 bases. The germline CDR1 and CDR2 sequences are LNHDA and SQIVND (reference sequence). The CDR3: CASSIEATYEQYF. The CDR3, as DNA: TGTGCCAGTAGTATTGAGGCAACCTACGAGCAGTACTTC.

V is TRBV19 and J is TRBJ1-4; 7 bases fit TRBD1. Germline trimming cut 3 bases from V and 0 bases from J; bases unmatched to any gene: 7. The CDR3 extends over 17 amino acids. Germline assignment: CDR1 LNHDA and CDR2 SQIVND (reference sequence). The CDR3 protein is CASSMWTGSTTNEKLFF. The CDR3 nucleotides read TGTGCCAGTAGTATGTGGACAGGATCCACAACTAATGAAAAACTGTTTTTT.

The DNA of the CDR3 is TGTGCCAGCAGCCACGGACTAGCGGGAGGAGAGCAGTACTTC. Residues: CASSHGLAGGEQYF. This rearrangement joins TRBV7-2 to TRBJ2-7, with 14 bases identical to TRBD2. Germline loops: CDR1 SGHTA, CDR2 FQGNSA. V shed 5 bases, J shed 7 bases, and the junction held 4 bases outside the gene matches. CDR3 length equals 14 residues.

The chain employs TRBV7-2 and TRBJ1-3, with no clear D. The V and J ends lost 5 bases and 7 bases respectively, with 18 bases between them. CDR3 length: 15 amino acids. Germline values: CDR1 SGHTA, CDR2 FQGNSA. CDR3 nucleotide sequence: TGTGCCAGCAGCGGCCGGGGATTCGGTATGAACACCATATATTTT. Translated: CASSGRGFGMNTIYF. Full variable domain (remainder filled in from reference TRBV7-2 and TRBJ1-3): GAGVSQSPSNKVTEKGKDVELRCDPISGHTALYWYRQSLGQGLEFLIYFQGNSAPDKSGLPSDRFSAERTGGSVSTLTIQRTQQEDSAVYLCASSGRGFGMNTIYFGEGSWLTVV.

This clone was seen only a few times. This chain links TRBV6-5 with TRBJ2-1; D possibly corresponds to TRBD2 (5 bases). The CDR3 length is 12 residues. V was shortened by 7 bases and J by 2 bases, with 6 bases between the two germline ends. Per germline, CDR1 MNHEY and CDR2 SVGAGI. CDR3 nucleotide sequence: TGTGCCAGCAAGAGGGCCTACAATGAGCAGTTCTTC. It is translated as CASKRAYNEQFF.

This clone was observed a single time. For the CDR3, the DNA is TGTGCCAGCAGTAAAATCGGGAGATACGAGCAGTACTTC. Translating it yields CASSKIGRYEQYF. The chain couples TRBV6-5 to TRBJ2-7; possibly TRBD2 for D (6 bases). The V gene's germline CDR1 is MNHEY and CDR2 SVGAGI. V gave up 5 bases and J gave up 4 bases, with 12 bases separating them. This CDR3 spans 13 amino acids.

This chain connects TRBV10-3 to TRBJ2-1; TRBD1 agrees at 7 bases. In germline, CDR1 is ENHRY, CDR2 SYGVKD. The CDR3 is made up of 13 amino acids. V lost 4 bases to trimming and J lost 6 bases; unmatched junction nucleotides: 3. The CDR3 DNA follows: TGTGCCATCAGTGGACAGGGAAGCAATGAGCAGTTCTTC. Translated: CAISGQGSNEQFF.

This chain links TRBV7-3 with TRBJ2-2; perhaps TRBD1 as D (6 bases). V was clipped by 4 bases and J by 4 bases, with 10 bases between them. The CDR3 runs to 14 residues. The V gene's germline CDR1 is SGHTA and CDR2 FQGTGA. The CDR3 protein is CASSSQGGTGELFF. In DNA form, the CDR3 reads TGTGCCAGCAGCTCGCAAGGGGGCACCGGGGAGCTGTTTTTT.

This sequence joins TRBV7-9 and TRBJ2-1, with TRBD1 matching over 8 bases. V dropped 3 bases and J dropped 5; count of bases not matched to a gene: 9. Germline lookup yields CDR1 SEHNR and CDR2 FQNEAQ (reference sequence). This CDR3 comprises 16 residues. This CDR3 reads CASSLKDRAENNEQFF. Here the CDR3 DNA reads TGTGCCAGCAGCTTGAAGGACAGGGCGGAGAACAATGAGCAGTTCTTC.

The CDR3 DNA is TGTGCCAGCAGCTTAGAAAGCGCGGTGAACACTGAAGCTTTCTTT. Translating it yields CASSLESAVNTEAFF. The chain couples TRBV7-9 to TRBJ1-1; D call uncertain. This CDR3 has 15 amino acids. Germline V gene lookup returns CDR1 SEHNR and CDR2 FQNEAQ (reference sequence). Trimming stripped 1 base from V and 0 bases from J, with 9 bases between.

The chain uses TRBV7-2 and TRBJ1-1; 7 nucleotides agree with TRBD1. J was trimmed by 5 bases and V by 5 bases; bases with no gene match: 14. The CDR3 consists of 16 residues. CDR1 is SGHTA, CDR2 FQGNSA, per germline. The CDR3 protein is CASSPHLPTGITEAFF. Here the CDR3 DNA reads TGTGCCAGCAGCCCTCACCTCCCGACAGGGATTACTGAAGCTTTCTTT. Full variable domain (remainder filled in from reference TRBV7-2 and TRBJ1-1): GAGVSQSPSNKVTEKGKDVELRCDPISGHTALYWYRQSLGQGLEFLIYFQGNSAPDKSGLPSDRFSAERTGGSVSTLTIQRTQQEDSAVYLCASSPHLPTGITEAFFGQGTRLTVV.

J is TRBJ1-5 and V is TRBV12-5; D perhaps matches TRBD1 (5 bases). The CDR3 is made up of 14 amino acids. Germline lookup yields CDR1 LGHNT and CDR2 FRNRAP. The V end was cut by 4 bases, the J end by 4 bases, with 11 bases between. CDR3 loop: CASGSPGGNQPQHF. In nucleotides, the CDR3 is TGTGCTAGTGGTTCCCCCGGGGGAAATCAGCCCCAGCATTTT.

This chain links TRBV19 with TRBJ2-5; the D gene is possibly TRBD1 (5 bases). Germline CDR1 and CDR2: LNHDA and SQIVND (reference sequence). The CDR3 has 14 residues. V shed 0 bases and J shed 6 bases, with 11 bases lying between them. In DNA, the CDR3 is TGTGCCAGTAGTATAGAGGCAGGGATGAAGACCCAGTACTTC. It specifies CASSIEAGMKTQYF.

The chain is built from TRBV6-2 or TRBV6-3 and TRBJ1-3; tentative D call: TRBD1 (5 bases). CDR1 is MNHEY and CDR2 is SVGEGT in the germline V gene. The V gene lost 5 bases and the J gene lost 0 bases, with 23 bases spanning the gap. There are 19 residues in the CDR3. The CDR3 loop is CASSDILTGWGGSGNTIYF. CDR3 DNA: TGTGCCAGCAGTGATATCCTTACAGGATGGGGAGGCTCTGGAAACACCATATATTTT.

This clone was found once. This chain links TRBV19 with TRBJ2-1, with D possibly matching TRBD1 (5 bases). The CDR3 has 13 amino acids. CDR1 is LNHDA, CDR2 SQIVND, per germline (reference sequence). V lost 4 bases to trimming and J lost 10 bases, with 14 bases between them. This CDR3 is CASSTDIDAEQFF. CDR3 nucleotide sequence: TGTGCCAGTAGTACGGACATTGACGCAGAGCAGTTCTTC.

This sequence joins TRBV27 and TRBJ1-6, with D possibly matching TRBD1 (5 bases). The CDR3 loop spans 15 amino acids. Per the germline V gene, CDR1 is MNHEY and CDR2 is SMNVEV (reference sequence). V dropped 5 bases and J dropped 8 bases, with 16 bases sitting between them. CDR3 region: CASSPRGARDSPLHF. The CDR3, as DNA: TGTGCCAGCAGTCCCCGCGGGGCGCGGGATTCACCCCTCCACTTT.